Listed below are T cell receptor beta chains from one sample, sequenced in a study of cytomegalovirus exposure and HLA in healthy donors. Sequencing used immunoSEQ multiplex PCR; TCRdb keeps in-frame clones, though not all of them. The sample has roughly 77,000 clones, 72% seen once. Sequenced input: PBMCs. The origin of the receptors is a woman aged 40 to 50 in good health and CMV-seropositive. Both conserved end residues are part of each CDR3. A D gene is named only where the DNA matches it firmly. Clone size is given for some rows only: seen once, a few or many times, or a class if the clone is expanded.

size: .; V: TRBV7-2; D: .; J: TRBJ2-3; DNA: TGTGCCAGCAACTCAATCAGCACAGATACGCAGTATTTT; CDR3: CASNSISTDTQYF
size: .; V: TRBV7-3; D: .; J: TRBJ2-2; DNA: TGTGCCAGCAGCTCTGGCGGCACCGGGGAGCTGTTTTTT; CDR3: CASSSGGTGELFF
size: .; V: TRBV6-5; D: .; J: TRBJ2-7; DNA: TGTGCCAGCAGCCTGCCTCCTAACTACGAGCAGTACTTC; CDR3: CASSLPPNYEQYF
size: .; V: TRBV5-1; D: .; J: TRBJ2-2; DNA: TGCGCCAGCAGCTTCGGCGCGGGTGTTAACGGGGAGCTGTTTTTT; CDR3: CASSFGAGVNGELFF
size: .; V: TRBV13; D: TRBD1; J: TRBJ2-2; DNA: TGTGCCAGCAGTGGGGACAGGTTCACCGGGGAGCTGTTTTTT; CDR3: CASSGDRFTGELFF
size: few; V: TRBV5-4; D: .; J: TRBJ1-6; DNA: TGTGCCAGCAGCTTCGGAGGGAGCTCCTATAATTCACCCCTCCACTTT; CDR3: CASSFGGSSYNSPLHF
size: .; V: TRBV5-1; D: .; J: TRBJ2-5; DNA: TGCGCCAGCAGCTTAGGACAGCTCCAAGAGACCCAGTACTTC; CDR3: CASSLGQLQETQYF
size: .; V: TRBV4-2; D: .; J: TRBJ2-2; DNA: TGTGCCAGCAGCCGAAAACAGGGAAACACCGGGGAGCTGTTTTTT; CDR3: CASSRKQGNTGELFF
size: .; V: TRBV18; D: .; J: TRBJ2-7; DNA: TGTGCCAGCTCACCAAGGGCAGGGCCGGAGGGCGAGCAGTACTTC; CDR3: CASSPRAGPEGEQYF
size: .; V: TRBV11-2; D: TRBD1; J: TRBJ1-6; DNA: TGTGCCAGCAGCTTAAGCAGGGGGCTTGTCCACTTT; CDR3: CASSLSRGLVHF
size: .; V: TRBV5-1; D: TRBD1; J: TRBJ1-4; DNA: TGCGCCAGCAGCCCACAGGGGACTAATGAAAAACTGTTTTTT; CDR3: CASSPQGTNEKLFF
size: .; V: TRBV5-8; D: TRBD2; J: TRBJ2-5; DNA: TGTGCCAGCAGCTCTTTAGCGGGGGGACAAGAGACCCAGTACTTC; CDR3: CASSSLAGGQETQYF
size: .; V: TRBV6-6; D: .; J: TRBJ2-1; DNA: TGTGCCAGCAGTTATCGTCGTAGCGGTGCCTACAATGAGCAGTTCTTC; CDR3: CASSYRRSGAYNEQFF
size: .; V: TRBV5-6; D: .; J: TRBJ1-2; DNA: TGTGCCAGCAGCTTGAAAATCGGTGGGAGCTATGGCTACACCTTC; CDR3: CASSLKIGGSYGYTF
size: .; V: TRBV5-4; D: .; J: TRBJ2-5; DNA: TGTGCCAGCAGTCTTGCCGCGCAAGAGACCCAGTACTTC; CDR3: CASSLAAQETQYF
size: .; V: TRBV2; D: .; J: TRBJ2-7; DNA: TGTGCCAGCAGTAGACTAGTTTCCCCCTACGAGCAGTACTTC; CDR3: CASSRLVSPYEQYF
size: .; V: TRBV7-3; D: .; J: TRBJ2-1; DNA: TGTGCCAGCAGCTTAATGGGGGGCTCCTACAATGAGCAGTTCTTC; CDR3: CASSLMGGSYNEQFF
size: .; V: TRBV5-5; D: TRBD2; J: TRBJ2-3; DNA: TGTGCCAGCCATGTGTCGCTGACTAGCGGGGCCGCAGATACGCAGTATTTT; CDR3: CASHVSLTSGAADTQYF
size: few; V: TRBV6-5; D: .; J: TRBJ1-4; DNA: TGTGCCAGCAGTTACTCGGGCAGGGTGGCAAAACTGTTTTTT; CDR3: CASSYSGRVAKLFF
size: .; V: TRBV9; D: .; J: TRBJ1-5; DNA: TGTGCCAGCAGCTCCAACTCCAATCAGCCCCAGCATTTT; CDR3: CASSSNSNQPQHF
size: .; V: TRBV10-2; D: .; J: TRBJ2-3; DNA: TGCGCCAGCCGGACAGACACAGATACGCAGTATTTT; CDR3: CASRTDTDTQYF
size: few; V: TRBV5-6; D: .; J: TRBJ2-1; DNA: TGTGCCAGCAGCTTGACAGGGAGTGAGCAGTTCTTC; CDR3: CASSLTGSEQFF
size: .; V: TRBV5-4; D: TRBD1; J: TRBJ2-6; DNA: TGTGCCAGCAGTCTATACGGACAGGGGGCGGGAGGGGCCAACGTCCTGACTTTC; CDR3: CASSLYGQGAGGANVLTF
size: few; V: TRBV7-9; D: .; J: TRBJ2-7; DNA: TGTGCCAGCAGCTTAGCAGGGGTGGCCTACGAGCAGTACTTC; CDR3: CASSLAGVAYEQYF
size: .; V: TRBV6-1; D: TRBD1; J: TRBJ1-2; DNA: TGTGCCAGCAGTGAAATGGGACAGCCCCCCCGCTACACCTTC; CDR3: CASSEMGQPPRYTF
size: .; V: TRBV2; D: .; J: TRBJ1-6; DNA: TGTGCCAGTTCCCACCCGGGGGGGTACGGGAATTCACCCCTCCACTTT; CDR3: CASSHPGGYGNSPLHF
size: .; V: TRBV12-5; D: TRBD2; J: TRBJ2-1; DNA: TGTGCTAGTGGCCCGACTACTAGCGGGCCCAATGAGCAGTTCTTC; CDR3: CASGPTTSGPNEQFF
size: .; V: TRBV2; D: .; J: TRBJ1-1; DNA: TGTGCCAGCGATCGTGAGGTGAACACTGAAGCTTTCTTT; CDR3: CASDREVNTEAFF
size: .; V: TRBV11-2; D: .; J: TRBJ2-7; DNA: TGTGCCAGCAGCTTAGATGCAGGGACCTACGAGCAGTACTTC; CDR3: CASSLDAGTYEQYF
size: .; V: TRBV4-2; D: .; J: TRBJ1-2; DNA: TGTGCCAGCAGCCAGGATCGGGCAGGGAATCATGGCTACACCTTC; CDR3: CASSQDRAGNHGYTF
size: few; V: TRBV5-4; D: TRBD1; J: TRBJ2-7; DNA: TGTGCCAGCAGCTCCCCGGGACAGGGCACCTACGAGCAGTACTTC; CDR3: CASSSPGQGTYEQYF
size: .; V: TRBV11-3; D: TRBD1; J: TRBJ1-1; DNA: TGTGCCAGCAGTCCCGACAGGGGGTTGATAGCTGAAGCTTTCTTT; CDR3: CASSPDRGLIAEAFF
size: .; V: TRBV27; D: TRBD1; J: TRBJ1-1; DNA: TGTGCCAGCAGATGGGCGGGACAGGTGAACACTGAAGCTTTCTTT; CDR3: CASRWAGQVNTEAFF